The 5 T cell receptor beta chains below come from one sample, sequenced in a study of read filtering for tumor transcriptome and immune sequencing. Molecular barcoded adaptors covering alpha/delta and beta/gamma chains were used on roughly 400 ng RNA. TCRdb called the reads again in MiXCR, with one record for every CDR3 protein. The sample lists 75,000 to 95,000 distinct CDR3 sequences, around a fifth seen once, with approximately 10% in the top ten. Source material: a population of CD138-negative cells sorted from bone marrow. The source of these receptors is a donor at least 40 years old with multiple myeloma.

The table lists this clonotype with many counts. The rearrangement uses TRBV28 and TRBJ1-5; D uncertain. Germline loops: CDR1 MDHEN, CDR2 SYDVKM. The V end was cut by 4 bases, the J end by 7 bases, with 8 bases between. This CDR3 is 12 amino acids long. DNA of the CDR3: TGTGCCAGCAGTTCGATTGAACAGCCCCAGCATTTT. The encoded protein is CASSSIEQPQHF. Full variable domain (missing parts from reference TRBV28 and TRBJ1-5): DVKVTQSSRYLVKRTGEKVFLECVQDMDHENMFWYRQDPGLGLRLIYFSYDVKMKEKGDIPEGYSVSREKKERFSLILESASTNQTSMYLCASSSIEQPQHFGDGTRLSIL.

This clonotype was seen ten or more times. V gene TRBV13 combines with J gene TRBJ2-2, with D maybe TRBD2 (6 bases). Germline V CDR1 and CDR2: PRHDT, FYEKMQ (reference sequence). V lost 3 bases and J 7 bases, leaving 9 bases between the germline ends. The CDR3 sequence is 13 residues long. CDR3 DNA: TGTGCCAGCAGCTTTGGCGGGAACGGGGAGCTGTTTTTT. Translating it yields CASSFGGNGELFF.

In the case of this clonotype: A junction boundary mismatches the germline segment, possibly from a read error. V is TRBV20-1 and J is TRBJ2-7, with no clear D. This CDR3 has 14 amino acids. CDR1 and CDR2 from the germline V gene are DFQATT and SNEGSKA (reference sequence). In DNA, the CDR3 is TGCAGTGCGCCTCGTTCGAGCCTAACCTACGCGCAGTACTTC. Its translation: CSAPRSSLTYAQYF.

This clonotype was detected ten times or more. J is TRBJ2-7 and V is TRBV7-9; D possibly uses TRBD1 or TRBD2 (5 bases each). CDR1 SEHNR and CDR2 FQNEAQ come from the germline V gene (reference sequence). There are 14 residues in the CDR3. Trimming removed 5 bases from V and 1 base from J, with 12 bases in between. CDR3 in DNA: TGTGCCAGCAGCCCCTCGGGACGGTCCTACGAGCAGTACTTC. Its translation is CASSPSGRSYEQYF.

The chain links TRBV29-1 to TRBJ2-7, with D possibly being TRBD2 (6 bases). CDR3 size: 11 residues. V lost 7 bases and J 3 bases, leaving 10 bases between the germline ends. CDR1 and CDR2 from the germline V gene are SQVTM and ANQGSEA. In DNA form, the CDR3 reads TGCAGCGCCAGGGACTTCTACGAGCAGTACTTC. Amino acids: CSARDFYEQYF.